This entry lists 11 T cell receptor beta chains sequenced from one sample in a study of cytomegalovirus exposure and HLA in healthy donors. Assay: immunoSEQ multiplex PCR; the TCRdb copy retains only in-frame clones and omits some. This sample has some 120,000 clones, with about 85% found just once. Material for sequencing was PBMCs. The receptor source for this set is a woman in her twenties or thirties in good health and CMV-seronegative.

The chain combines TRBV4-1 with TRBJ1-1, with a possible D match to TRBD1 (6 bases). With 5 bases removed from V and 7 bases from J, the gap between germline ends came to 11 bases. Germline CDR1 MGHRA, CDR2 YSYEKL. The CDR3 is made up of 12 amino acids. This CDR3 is CASSSGQLEAFF. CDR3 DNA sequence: TGCGCCAGCAGCAGCGGACAGCTTGAAGCTTTCTTT.

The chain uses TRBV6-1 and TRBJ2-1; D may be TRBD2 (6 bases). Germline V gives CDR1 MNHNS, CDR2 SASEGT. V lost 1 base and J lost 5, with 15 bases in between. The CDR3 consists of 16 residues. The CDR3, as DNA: TGTGCCAGCAGTGAAGGGAGGGGTTTCTCGGACAATGAGCAGTTCTTC. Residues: CASSEGRGFSDNEQFF.

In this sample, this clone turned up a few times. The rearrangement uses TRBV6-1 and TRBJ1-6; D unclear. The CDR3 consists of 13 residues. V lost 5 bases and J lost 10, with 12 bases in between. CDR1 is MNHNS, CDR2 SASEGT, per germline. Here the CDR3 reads CASSNMEKSPLHF. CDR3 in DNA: TGTGCCAGCAGTAACATGGAGAAATCACCCCTCCACTTT.

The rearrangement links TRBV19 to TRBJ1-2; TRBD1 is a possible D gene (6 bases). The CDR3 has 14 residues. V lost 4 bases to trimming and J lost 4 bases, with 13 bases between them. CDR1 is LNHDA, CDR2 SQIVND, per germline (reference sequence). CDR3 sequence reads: CASSNAGAPYGYTF. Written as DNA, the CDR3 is TGTGCCAGTAGTAATGCAGGGGCACCCTATGGCTACACCTTC. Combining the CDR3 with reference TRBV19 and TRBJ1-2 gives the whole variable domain DGGITQSPKYLFRKEGQNVTLSCEQNLNHDAMYWYRQDPGQGLRLIYYSQIVNDFQKGDIAEGYSVSREKKESFPLTVTSAQKNPTAFYLCASSNAGAPYGYTFGSGTRLTVV.

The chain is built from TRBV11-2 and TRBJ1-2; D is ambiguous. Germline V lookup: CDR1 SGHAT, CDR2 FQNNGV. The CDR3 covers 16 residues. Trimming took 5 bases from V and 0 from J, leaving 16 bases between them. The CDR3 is CASSRGRGSANYGYTF. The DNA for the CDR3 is TGTGCCAGCAGCCGAGGGCGGGGTTCGGCTAACTATGGCTACACCTTC.

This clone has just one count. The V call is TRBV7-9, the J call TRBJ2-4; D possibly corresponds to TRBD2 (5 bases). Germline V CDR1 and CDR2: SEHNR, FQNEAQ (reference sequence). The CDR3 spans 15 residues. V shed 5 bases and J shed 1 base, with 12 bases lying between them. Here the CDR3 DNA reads TGTGCCAGCAGCCTGGGAGCGCTGGCCAAAAACATTCAGTACTTC. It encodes CASSLGALAKNIQYF.

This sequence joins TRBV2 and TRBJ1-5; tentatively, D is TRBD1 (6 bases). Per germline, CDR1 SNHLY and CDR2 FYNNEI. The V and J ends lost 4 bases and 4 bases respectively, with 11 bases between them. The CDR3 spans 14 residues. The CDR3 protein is CASSVRGGNQPQHF. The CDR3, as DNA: TGTGCCAGCAGTGTCAGGGGTGGAAATCAGCCCCAGCATTTT.

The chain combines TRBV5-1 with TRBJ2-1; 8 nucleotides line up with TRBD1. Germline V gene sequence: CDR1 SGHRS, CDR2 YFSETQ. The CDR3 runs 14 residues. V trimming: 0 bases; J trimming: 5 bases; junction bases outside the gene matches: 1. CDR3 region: CASSLAGGHNEQFF. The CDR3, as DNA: TGCGCCAGCAGCTTGGCAGGGGGCCACAATGAGCAGTTCTTC.

The CDR3 is CASSQEIAGGGTDTQYF. CDR3 DNA sequence: TGCGCCAGCAGCCAAGAAATAGCGGGGGGGGGCACAGATACGCAGTATTTT. V gene TRBV4-3 combines with J gene TRBJ2-3, with 11 bases aligning to TRBD2. Losses at the gene ends were 0 bases for V and 1 base for J; bases not matched to a gene: 3. This CDR3 has 17 amino acids. CDR1 and CDR2 from the germline V gene are LGHNA and YSLEER.

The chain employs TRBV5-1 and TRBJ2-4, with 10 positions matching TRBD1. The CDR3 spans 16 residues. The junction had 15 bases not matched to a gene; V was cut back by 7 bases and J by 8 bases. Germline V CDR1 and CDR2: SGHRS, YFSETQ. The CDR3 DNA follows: TGCGCCAGCCGACGTCCGGGACAGGGGATCGGAGACATTCAGTACTTC. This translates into CASRRPGQGIGDIQYF. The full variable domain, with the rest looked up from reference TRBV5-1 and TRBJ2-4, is KAGVTQTPRYLIKTRGQQVTLSCSPISGHRSVSWYQQTPGQGLQFLFEYFSETQRNKGNFPGRFSGRQFSNSRSEMNVSTLELGDSALYLCASRRPGQGIGDIQYFGAGTRLSVL.

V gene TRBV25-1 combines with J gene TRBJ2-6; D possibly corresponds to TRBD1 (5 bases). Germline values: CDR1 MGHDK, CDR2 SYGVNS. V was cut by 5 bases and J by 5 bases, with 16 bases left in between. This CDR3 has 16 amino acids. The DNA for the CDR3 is TGTGCCAGCAGTATAACTGGACAAAGTCGGGCCAACGTCCTGACTTTC. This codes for CASSITGQSRANVLTF.